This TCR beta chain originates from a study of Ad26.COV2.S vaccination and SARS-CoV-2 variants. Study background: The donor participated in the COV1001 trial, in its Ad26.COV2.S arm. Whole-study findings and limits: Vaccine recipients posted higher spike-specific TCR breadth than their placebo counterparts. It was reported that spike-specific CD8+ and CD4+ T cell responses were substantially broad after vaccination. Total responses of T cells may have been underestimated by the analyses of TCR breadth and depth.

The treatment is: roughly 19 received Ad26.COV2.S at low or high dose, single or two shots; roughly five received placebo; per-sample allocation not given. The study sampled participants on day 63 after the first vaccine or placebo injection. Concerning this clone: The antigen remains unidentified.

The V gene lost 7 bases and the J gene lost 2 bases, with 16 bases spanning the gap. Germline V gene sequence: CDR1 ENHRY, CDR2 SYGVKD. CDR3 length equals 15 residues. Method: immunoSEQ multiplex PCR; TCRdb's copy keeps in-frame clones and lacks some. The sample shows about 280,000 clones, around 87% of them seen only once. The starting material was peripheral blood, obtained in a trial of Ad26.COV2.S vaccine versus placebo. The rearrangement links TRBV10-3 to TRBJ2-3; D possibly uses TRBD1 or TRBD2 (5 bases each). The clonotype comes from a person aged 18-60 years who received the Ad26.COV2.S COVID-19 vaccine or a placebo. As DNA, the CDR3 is TGTGCCATCACCTTGGGACCGGGGAACACAGATACGCAGTATTTT. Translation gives CAITLGPGNTDTQYF.